These 29 T cell receptor beta chains were sequenced from one sample in a study of blood T cell repertoires in COVID-19. This table comes from immunoSEQ multiplex PCR, and its TCRdb copy is limited to in-frame clones, with some not included. This sample yields about 51,000 clones, of which less than 90% are seen a single time; over 1% belongs to the top ten. The sample comprised peripheral blood. The receptor set was obtained from a man aged 60 to 75 with acute or convalescent COVID-19.

This chain connects TRBV6-5 to TRBJ1-4; D is undetermined. This CDR3 contains 13 residues. V lost 10 bases, J lost 7 bases, and 16 bases lay in between. Germline V gene data show CDR1 as MNHEY and CDR2 as SVGAGI. This CDR3 is CATSQFGSEKLFF. DNA of the CDR3: TGTGCCACCTCCCAGTTCGGGTCTGAAAAACTGTTTTTT.

This clone has just one count. J is TRBJ1-2 and V is TRBV2; TRBD1 matches 8 bases. The CDR3 spans 14 residues. Looked up from germline, CDR1 is SNHLY and CDR2 is FYNNEI. V was clipped by 5 bases and J by 2 bases; unmatched bases: 4. The CDR3: CASSSGGLNYGYTF. The CDR3 DNA follows: TGTGCCAGCAGTTCAGGGGGCTTGAACTATGGCTACACCTTC.

The rearrangement links TRBV19 to TRBJ2-7; TRBD2 matches at 7 bases. The CDR3 consists of 14 residues. Germline V gene lookup returns CDR1 LNHDA and CDR2 SQIVND (reference sequence). The trim removed 5 bases at V and 3 bases at J, leaving 7 bases unmatched. The CDR3 DNA reads TGTGCCAGTAGTTCTTCTCGGGGGGACTACGAGCAGTACTTC. It is translated as CASSSSRGDYEQYF.

The chain is built from TRBV2 and TRBJ2-7, with D possibly being TRBD2 (7 bases). CDR3 size: 14 residues. Trimming took 4 bases from V and 0 from J, leaving 10 bases between them. Germline CDR1 SNHLY, CDR2 FYNNEI. The CDR3 sequence is CASSGGGPSYEQYF. The DNA of the CDR3 is TGTGCCAGCAGTGGGGGGGGGCCCTCCTACGAGCAGTACTTC.

This rearrangement joins TRBV13 to TRBJ2-2; weak D call: TRBD2 (5 bases). Trimming took 2 bases from V and 4 from J, leaving 14 bases between them. The CDR3 is made up of 16 amino acids. In germline, CDR1 is PRHDT, CDR2 FYEKMQ (reference sequence). This chain's CDR3 is CASSLTRITSTGELFF. The CDR3 bases are TGTGCCAGCAGCTTAACTAGGATTACAAGCACCGGGGAGCTGTTTTTT. The whole variable domain, filled in from reference TRBV13 and TRBJ2-2, reads AAGVIQSPRHLIKEKRETATLKCYPIPRHDTVYWYQQGPGQDPQFLISFYEKMQSDKGSIPDRFSAQQFSDYHSELNMSSLELGDSALYFCASSLTRITSTGELFFGEGSRLTVL.

J is TRBJ2-7 and V is TRBV3-1 (or the pseudogene TRBV3-2); 12 bases match TRBD1. This CDR3 region has 14 residues. The junction had 4 bases not matched to a gene; V was cut back by 4 bases and J by 6 bases. Germline-derived CDR1 and CDR2 are LGHDT and YNNKEL (reference sequence). The CDR3 sequence: CASSPGTGGGEQYF. The DNA of the CDR3 is TGTGCCAGCAGCCCCGGGACAGGGGGCGGCGAGCAGTACTTC.

This chain uses TRBV25-1 with TRBJ1-6, with D possibly being TRBD1 (5 bases). Per the germline V gene, CDR1 is MGHDK and CDR2 is SYGVNS. CDR3 length: 13 amino acids. The V gene lost 3 bases and the J gene lost 7 bases, with 7 bases spanning the gap. The CDR3 region is CASSEGGNSPLHF. The CDR3 DNA reads TGTGCCAGCAGTGAGGGGGGGAATTCACCCCTCCACTTT. The whole variable domain, remainder taken from reference TRBV25-1 and TRBJ1-6, is EADIYQTPRYLVIGTGKKITLECSQTMGHDKMYWYQQDPGMELHLIHYSYGVNSTEKGDLSSESTVSRIRTEHFPLTLESARPSHTSQYLCASSEGGNSPLHFGNGTRLTVT.

This clone appeared a few times. The chain couples TRBV28 to TRBJ1-1; D is uncertain. Germline CDR1 and CDR2: MDHEN and SYDVKM. The CDR3 runs 14 residues. The V end lost 6 bases, the J end lost 1 base, and 12 bases lay between the germline ends. This CDR3 is CASRPGSANTEAFF. The DNA of the CDR3 is TGTGCCAGCAGGCCGGGATCCGCGAACACTGAAGCTTTCTTT.

The genes are TRBV2 and TRBJ2-1; 9 bases match TRBD1. Unmatched junction bases numbered 3, after V lost 3 bases and J lost 15 bases. The germline CDR1 and CDR2 sequences are SNHLY and FYNNEI. This CDR3 comprises 11 residues. CDR3 coding DNA: TGTGCCAGCAGTGAGGGACAGGGACCGTTCTTC. It codes for CASSEGQGPFF.

The chain employs TRBV11-3 and TRBJ1-3; D not certain. The V and J ends lost 5 bases and 0 bases respectively, with 17 bases between them. This CDR3 is 17 amino acids long. The germline V gene has CDR1 SGHNT and CDR2 YENEEA. Here the CDR3 reads CASSPGLGRISGNTIYF. Here the CDR3 DNA reads TGTGCCAGCAGCCCCGGCCTGGGCAGAATCTCTGGAAACACCATATATTTT.

The V call is TRBV7-8, the J call TRBJ2-5; D is unclear. From germline, CDR1 is SGHVS and CDR2 FQNEAQ. This CDR3 is 13 amino acids long. Trimming removed 1 base at V and 2 bases at J, with 5 bases between. CDR3 protein: CASSLDRQETQYF. CDR3 nucleotide sequence: TGTGCCAGCAGCTTAGACCGGCAAGAGACCCAGTACTTC.

This rearrangement joins TRBV18 to TRBJ2-5; 8 nucleotides match TRBD2. This CDR3 is 15 amino acids long. Germline CDR1 KGHSH, CDR2 LQKENI. Trimming at V came to 2 bases and at J to 5 bases, leaving 7 bases not matched to a gene. The CDR3 sequence is CASSPIGLAFETQYF. As DNA, the CDR3 is TGTGCCAGCTCACCAATAGGACTAGCTTTCGAGACCCAGTACTTC.

V is TRBV21-1 and J is TRBJ1-5; TRBD1 is the table's D call and was not checked against the DNA. TRBV21-1 is a pseudogene locus. This CDR3 is built from 17 residues. The CDR3: CASSKVAGQTFNQPQHF. The CDR3 nucleotides are TGTGCCAGCAGCAAAGTGGCGGGACAGACATTCAATCAGCCCCAGCATTTT.

V gene TRBV5-1 combines with J gene TRBJ2-3, with 7 bases identical to TRBD2. CDR3 size: 14 residues. CDR1 is SGHRS and CDR2 is YFSETQ in the germline V gene. The junction had 8 bases not matched to a gene; V was cut back by 5 bases and J by 5 bases. The CDR3: CASRFGGSQDTQYF. The CDR3 bases are TGCGCCAGCAGGTTTGGCGGGAGCCAAGATACGCAGTATTTT.

This sequence joins TRBV5-6 and TRBJ1-5, with D possibly TRBD1 on 5 matching bases. V was cut by 0 bases and J by 2 bases, with 6 bases left in between. CDR3 length: 14 amino acids. In germline, CDR1 is SGHDT, CDR2 YYEEEE. CDR3 bases: TGTGCCAGCAGCTTGGTAGGGGGCAATCAGCCCCAGCATTTT. Encoded protein: CASSLVGGNQPQHF.

This chain links TRBV11-3 with TRBJ1-1; no clear D gene. The CDR3 covers 11 residues. Trimming pared 1 base from V and 11 bases from J, leaving 8 bases between. The V gene's germline CDR1 is SGHNT and CDR2 YENEEA. The CDR3 DNA is TGTGCCAGCAGCTTAGTACAGACGGCTTTCTTT. Translating gives CASSLVQTAFF. Full variable domain (missing parts from reference TRBV11-3 and TRBJ1-1): EAGVVQSPRYKIIEKKQPVAFWCNPISGHNTLYWYLQNLGQGPELLIRYENEEAVDDSQLPKDRFSAERLKGVDSTLKIQPAELGDSAVYLCASSLVQTAFFGQGTRLTVV.

The sample holds a few counts of this clone. This chain joins TRBV19 and TRBJ2-3, with TRBD2 matching 7 bases. CDR3 length: 15 amino acids. V was clipped by 5 bases and J by 4 bases; unmatched bases: 9. Germline V gene lookup returns CDR1 LNHDA and CDR2 SQIVND (reference sequence). The CDR3 region is CASSARTSRADTQYF. In DNA form, the CDR3 reads TGTGCCAGTAGTGCCAGGACTAGTAGGGCAGATACGCAGTATTTT. Filled out from reference TRBV19 and TRBJ2-3, the complete variable domain reads DGGITQSPKYLFRKEGQNVTLSCEQNLNHDAMYWYRQDPGQGLRLIYYSQIVNDFQKGDIAEGYSVSREKKESFPLTVTSAQKNPTAFYLCASSARTSRADTQYFGPGTRLTVL.

The J gene is TRBJ2-6, the V gene TRBV5-1; a weak D match, TRBD1 (7 bases). CDR1 is SGHRS, CDR2 YFSETQ, per germline. Trimming took 3 bases from V and 11 from J, leaving 15 bases between them. This CDR3 has 14 residues. CDR3: CASSSQGGPDVLTF. CDR3 coding DNA: TGCGCCAGCAGCTCTCAGGGGGGCCCCGACGTCCTGACTTTC.

The V and J genes are TRBV3-1 (or the pseudogene TRBV3-2) and TRBJ2-1; D is undetermined. V lost 1 base and J 10 bases, leaving 5 bases between the germline ends. In germline, CDR1 is LGHDT, CDR2 YNNKEL (reference sequence). The CDR3 has 11 residues. The CDR3 DNA reads as TGTGCCAGCAGCCAAGGCCTAGAGCAGTTCTTC. It encodes CASSQGLEQFF.

By proportion, this clone is medium-sized. The rearrangement links TRBV5-4 to TRBJ1-1; 7 bases match TRBD1. Germline values: CDR1 SGHNT, CDR2 YYREEE (reference sequence). V gave up 5 bases and J gave up 1 base; unmatched junction bases: 5. There are 14 residues in the CDR3. The CDR3 DNA sequence: TGTGCCAGCAGGGGCGACAGGGCGAACACTGAAGCTTTCTTT. It codes for CASRGDRANTEAFF.

This clone has just a few counts. The rearrangement uses TRBV7-8 and TRBJ2-3; 7 nucleotides match TRBD1. The CDR3 has 13 amino acids. Germline V gene data show CDR1 as SGHVS and CDR2 as FQNEAQ. J gave up 4 bases and V 5 bases, and 3 bases lay outside the gene matches. CDR3 residues: CASSRDRADTQYF. For the CDR3, the DNA is TGTGCCAGCAGCCGCGACAGGGCAGATACGCAGTATTTT.

The rearrangement joins TRBV19 to TRBJ1-4, with D maybe TRBD1 (5 bases). The CDR3 length is 13 residues. Between the trimmed V and J ends, which lost 6 bases and 2 bases, there was a span of 7 bases. Looked up from germline, CDR1 is LNHDA and CDR2 is SQIVND (reference sequence). This CDR3 is CASRPGTNEKLFF. CDR3 in DNA: TGTGCCAGTAGACCAGGGACTAATGAAAAACTGTTTTTT.

The chain is built from TRBV7-8 and TRBJ2-5; 7 bases are shared with TRBD1. The CDR3 covers 15 residues. Germline V gene data show CDR1 as SGHVS and CDR2 as FQNEAQ. V shed 2 bases and J 7 bases; nucleotides not matched to a gene: 10. The CDR3 region is CASSLRGRTMGTQYF. The CDR3 nucleotides read TGTGCCAGCAGCTTAAGGGGGCGTACGATGGGGACCCAGTACTTC.

The chain joins TRBV5-4 to TRBJ2-6; 12 positions agree with TRBD1. The CDR3 loop spans 19 amino acids. The V and J ends lost 4 bases and 4 bases, in that order; junction bases with no gene match: 12. CDR1 SGHNT and CDR2 YYREEE come from the germline V gene (reference sequence). CDR3 protein: CASSPPPGQGARGANVLTF. The CDR3 region has the DNA TGTGCCAGCAGCCCCCCTCCGGGACAGGGGGCGCGCGGGGCCAACGTCCTGACTTTC.

The CDR3 protein is CASSAGDRFLAKNIQYF. The CDR3 coding sequence is TGTGCCAGTAGTGCCGGGGACAGGTTCTTAGCCAAAAACATTCAGTACTTC. The V and J genes are TRBV19 and TRBJ2-4; 8 bases are shared with TRBD1. The CDR3 is 17 amino acids. After removal of 5 bases from V and 0 bases from J, the junction contained 9 bases not matched to a gene. Germline values: CDR1 LNHDA, CDR2 SQIVND (reference sequence).

The chain is built from TRBV28 and TRBJ2-2, with 9 bases lining up with TRBD1. There are 16 residues in the CDR3. V dropped 7 bases and J dropped 3; count of bases not matched to a gene: 9. Germline CDR1 is MDHEN and CDR2 is SYDVKM. CDR3 sequence (DNA): TGTGCCAGCACCCTCCACGGGACAGGGCACACCGGGGAGCTGTTTTTT. Translation gives CASTLHGTGHTGELFF.

The chain uses TRBV6-5 and TRBJ2-7, with D uncertain. The germline V gene encodes CDR1 MNHEY and CDR2 SVGAGI. The CDR3 length is 13 residues. Trimming removed 4 bases at V and 4 bases at J, with 11 bases between. As DNA, the CDR3 is TGTGCCAGCAGTTTACAGAGTGGGTACGAGCAGTACTTC. Translated: CASSLQSGYEQYF.

The chain uses TRBV28 and TRBJ2-7, with TRBD2 matching over 8 bases. In germline, CDR1 is MDHEN, CDR2 SYDVKM. CDR3 length equals 14 residues. The V gene end was trimmed by 4 bases and the J gene end by 3 bases; junction bases not matched to a gene: 5. CDR3 DNA sequence: TGTGCCAGCAGTTGGGGACTAGATCTCTACGAGCAGTACTTC. Its protein is CASSWGLDLYEQYF.

The V and J genes are TRBV27 and TRBJ2-1; 10 bases match TRBD2. Germline V gene data show CDR1 as MNHEY and CDR2 as SMNVEV (reference sequence). V lost 3 bases and J lost 5; bases outside the gene matches: 7. The CDR3 loop spans 16 amino acids. The CDR3 sequence is CASSFLAGGLNNEQFF. In DNA form, the CDR3 reads TGTGCCAGCAGTTTCTTAGCGGGGGGACTAAACAATGAGCAGTTCTTC.